A single sample is the source of the 8 T cell receptor beta chains below, sequenced in a study of control samples from healthy donors and cancer patients. Data came from immunoSEQ multiplex PCR; TCRdb stores just in-frame clones and leaves some out. This table holds some 190,000 clones, 90% to 95% found once. What was sequenced was blood. The receptors stem from a man younger than 40 in good health.

The V call is TRBV2, the J call TRBJ1-1; weak D call: TRBD1 (6 bases). This CDR3 is 18 amino acids long. Germline CDR1 is SNHLY and CDR2 is FYNNEI. Deletions cut 7 bases from V and 4 bases from J, with 28 bases between. This CDR3 reads CASTSPGVYRTDSTEAFF. The CDR3 nucleotides read TGTGCCAGCACTTCCCCAGGGGTTTACAGGACGGATTCCACTGAAGCTTTCTTT.

The V gene is TRBV5-5, the J gene TRBJ2-7, with 11 bases matching TRBD2. V shed 2 bases, J shed 5 bases, and the junction held 6 bases outside the gene matches. The CDR3 loop spans 15 amino acids. In germline, CDR1 is SGHKS, CDR2 YYEKEE (reference sequence). This CDR3 is CASSFLAGGRDEQYF. CDR3 sequence (DNA): TGTGCCAGCAGCTTCTTAGCGGGGGGGCGGGACGAGCAGTACTTC.

The chain links TRBV6-5 to TRBJ1-3; 7 nucleotides agree with TRBD1. The germline CDR1 and CDR2 sequences are MNHEY and SVGAGI. CDR3 length equals 16 residues. V shed 0 bases, J shed 2 bases, and the junction held 4 bases outside the gene matches. The CDR3 region is CASSYSHRGTGNTIYF. CDR3 coding DNA: TGTGCCAGCAGTTACTCCCACAGGGGAACTGGAAACACCATATATTTT.

Here the CDR3 reads CATSDGTARGDYGYTF. CDR3 coding DNA: TGTGCCACCAGTGATGGGACCGCCAGGGGAGACTATGGCTACACCTTC. The rearrangement uses TRBV24-1 and TRBJ1-2; a possible D gene is TRBD1 (6 bases). Germline CDR1 is KGHDR and CDR2 is SFDVKD. The CDR3 sequence is 16 residues long. V dropped 3 bases and J dropped 3 bases, with 16 bases sitting between them.

The rearrangement uses TRBV12-3 or TRBV12-4 and TRBJ1-2; D perhaps matches TRBD1 (5 bases). The ends were cut back, 6 bases at V and 2 bases at J, with 10 bases in the middle. The CDR3 sequence is 13 residues long. The CDR3 spells CASRSGTNYGYTF. The CDR3 nucleotides are TGTGCCAGCAGGAGCGGGACGAACTATGGCTACACCTTC.

V gene TRBV6-5 combines with J gene TRBJ1-5, with 7 bases matching TRBD1. Losses at the gene ends were 2 bases for V and 4 bases for J; bases not matched to a gene: 5. The length of the CDR3 is 15 residues. In germline, CDR1 is MNHEY, CDR2 SVGAGI. The chain's CDR3 is CASSYRDRSNQPQHF. In DNA form, the CDR3 reads TGTGCCAGCAGTTACCGGGACAGAAGTAATCAGCCCCAGCATTTT.

The chain uses TRBV5-1 and TRBJ1-3; D unresolved. Germline assignment: CDR1 SGHRS and CDR2 YFSETQ. This CDR3 spans 16 amino acids. V was clipped by 4 bases and J by 0 bases, with 14 bases between them. This CDR3 is CASSRTEGSSGNTIYF. For the CDR3, the DNA is TGCGCCAGCAGCCGAACAGAAGGTAGCTCTGGAAACACCATATATTTT.

This clone was picked up a small number of times. The chain is built from TRBV7-6 and TRBJ2-7; D is possibly TRBD2 (5 bases). V was shortened by 2 bases and J by 6 bases, with 5 bases between the two germline ends. CDR3 length equals 11 residues. The germline V gene has CDR1 SGHVS and CDR2 FNYEAQ. The CDR3 DNA sequence: TGTGCCAGCAGCTTACGGGGCGAGCAGTACTTC. The encoded protein is CASSLRGEQYF.